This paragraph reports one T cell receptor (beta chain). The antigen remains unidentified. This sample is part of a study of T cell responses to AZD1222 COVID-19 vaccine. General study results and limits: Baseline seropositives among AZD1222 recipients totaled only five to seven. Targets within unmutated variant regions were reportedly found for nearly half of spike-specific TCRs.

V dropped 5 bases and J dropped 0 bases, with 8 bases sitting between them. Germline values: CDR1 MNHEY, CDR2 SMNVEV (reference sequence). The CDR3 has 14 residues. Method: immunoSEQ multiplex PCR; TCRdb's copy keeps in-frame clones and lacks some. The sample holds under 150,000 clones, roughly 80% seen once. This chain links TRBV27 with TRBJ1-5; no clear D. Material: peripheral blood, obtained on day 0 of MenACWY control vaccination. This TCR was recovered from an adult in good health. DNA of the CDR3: TGTGCCAGCAGTCCCGAACCTAGCAATCAGCCCCAGCATTTT. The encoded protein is CASSPEPSNQPQHF.